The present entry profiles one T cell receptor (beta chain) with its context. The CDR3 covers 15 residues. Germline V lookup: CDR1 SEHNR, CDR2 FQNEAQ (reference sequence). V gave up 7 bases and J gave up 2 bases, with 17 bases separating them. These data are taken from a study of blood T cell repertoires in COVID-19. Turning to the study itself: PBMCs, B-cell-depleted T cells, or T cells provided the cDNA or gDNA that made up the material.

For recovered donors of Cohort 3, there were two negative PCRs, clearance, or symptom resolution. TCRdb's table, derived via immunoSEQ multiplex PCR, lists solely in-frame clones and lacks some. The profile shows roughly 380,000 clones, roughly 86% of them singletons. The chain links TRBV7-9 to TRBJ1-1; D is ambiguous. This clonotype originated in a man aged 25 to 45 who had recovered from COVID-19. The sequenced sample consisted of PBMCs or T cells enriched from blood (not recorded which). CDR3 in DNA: TGTGCCAGCAACCCACCCAGGCAGCCAAACACTGAAGCTTTCTTT. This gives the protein CASNPPRQPNTEAFF.